What follows are 17 T cell receptor beta chains derived from one specimen sequenced in a study of blood T cell repertoires in COVID-19. Assay: immunoSEQ multiplex PCR; the TCRdb copy retains only in-frame clones and omits some. The sample lists over 95,000 clones, about four fifths occurring once. Sequencing was done on a sample of peripheral blood. The receptor source for this set is a woman of 80 years or more with active or convalescent COVID-19.

This clone was seen only once. J is TRBJ1-3 and V is TRBV11-2; D unresolved. The germline V gene has CDR1 SGHAT and CDR2 FQNNGV. CDR3 length: 14 amino acids. Trimming pared 7 bases from V and 0 bases from J, leaving 10 bases between. CDR3 protein: CASTPGNSGNTIYF. The CDR3 DNA is TGTGCCAGCACCCCGGGGAACTCTGGAAACACCATATATTTT.

This chain links TRBV19 with TRBJ2-7; possibly TRBD1 for D (5 bases). This CDR3 comprises 11 residues. V lost 9 bases to trimming and J lost 1 base, with 7 bases between them. CDR1 LNHDA and CDR2 SQIVND come from the germline V gene (reference sequence). CDR3 in amino acids: CARGESYEQYF. The CDR3 region has the DNA TGTGCCAGAGGGGAATCCTACGAGCAGTACTTC.

This chain uses TRBV15 with TRBJ1-2; D ambiguous. CDR3 length equals 14 residues. V lost 0 bases and J lost 6, with 11 bases in between. Germline V gives CDR1 LNHNV, CDR2 YYDKDF (reference sequence). The CDR3 DNA sequence: TGTGCCACCAGCAGAGATCCGGGGATAGATGGCTACACCTTC. It encodes CATSRDPGIDGYTF.

This clone has more than one count but fewer than ten. The junction departs from germline at one end; a sequencing error may be responsible. DNA for the CDR3: TGTGCCAGCAGCTGGGGACTTGCGGAGGGGAATGAGCAGTTCTTC. Amino acid sequence: CASSWGLAEGNEQFF. This chain uses TRBV5-1 with TRBJ2-1; possible D gene TRBD2, 6 bases. The CDR3 totals 15 residues. The V gene's germline CDR1 is SGHRS and CDR2 YFSETQ.

This clone was seen a handful of times. The V gene is TRBV28, the J gene TRBJ2-2; TRBD1 agrees at 9 bases. Germline CDR1 MDHEN, CDR2 SYDVKM. CDR3 size: 15 residues. With V trimmed by 6 bases and J by 7 bases, 9 bases remained unmatched. The CDR3 sequence is CASSPGTGRVGELFF. In nucleotides, the CDR3 is TGTGCCAGCAGCCCGGGGACAGGGAGGGTCGGGGAGCTGTTTTTT.

This sequence joins TRBV2 and TRBJ2-2, with TRBD1 matching over 10 bases. This CDR3 spans 13 amino acids. Germline-derived CDR1 and CDR2 are SNHLY and FYNNEI. V was clipped by 8 bases and J by 7 bases; unmatched bases: 4. The CDR3 loop reads CASGQGEVGELFF. In DNA, the CDR3 is TGTGCCAGCGGACAGGGGGAGGTCGGGGAGCTGTTTTTT.

This clone was counted between two and nine times. The same CDR3 is also encoded by other DNA sequences in this sample. The genes are TRBV7-3 and TRBJ2-5; the D gene is possibly TRBD2 (5 bases). The V gene lost 5 bases and the J gene lost 1 base, with 11 bases spanning the gap. In germline, CDR1 is SGHTA, CDR2 FQGTGA. This CDR3 comprises 14 residues. CDR3 region: CASSPTGLQETQYF. DNA for the CDR3: TGTGCCAGCAGCCCGACCGGACTCCAAGAGACCCAGTACTTC.

Only one count was recorded for this clone. V usage is TRBV18 and J usage is TRBJ1-6, with D hard to call. Between the trimmed V and J ends, which lost 3 bases and 3 bases, there was a span of 12 bases. The CDR3 is made up of 16 amino acids. Germline CDR1 reads KGHSH; CDR2 reads LQKENI. CDR3 sequence: CASSPVKELYNSPLHF. The CDR3 DNA reads TGTGCCAGCTCACCGGTAAAGGAGCTCTATAATTCACCCCTCCACTTT.

This clone was detected only a few times. The chain carries TRBV27 and TRBJ2-1, with D uncertain. Germline values: CDR1 MNHEY, CDR2 SMNVEV (reference sequence). The CDR3 runs 14 residues. The germline V and J ends were trimmed by 5 bases and 1 base, with 9 bases remaining between them. The CDR3 is CASSQPESYNEQFF. In DNA, the CDR3 is TGTGCCAGCAGTCAACCAGAATCCTACAATGAGCAGTTCTTC.

The table lists this clone with a few counts. V usage is TRBV19 and J usage is TRBJ2-6; 7 bases line up with TRBD2. This CDR3 spans 16 amino acids. After removal of 7 bases from V and 5 bases from J, the junction contained 11 bases not matched to a gene. Per the germline V gene, CDR1 is LNHDA and CDR2 is SQIVND (reference sequence). CDR3 bases: TGTGCCAGTACCCTAGCGGCCTTCCGGAGGGCCAACGTCCTGACTTTC. Its translation is CASTLAAFRRANVLTF.

The chain combines TRBV2 with TRBJ2-5; possible D gene TRBD1, 6 bases. The V end was cut by 2 bases, the J end by 1 base, with 11 bases between. The CDR3 runs 15 residues. CDR1 and CDR2 from the germline V gene are SNHLY and FYNNEI. The CDR3 DNA reads TGTGCCAGCAGTGAATCGGGACACTTCCAAGAGACCCAGTACTTC. Amino acid sequence: CASSESGHFQETQYF.

CDR3 in amino acids: CASSPAPRFTDTQYF. The CDR3 bases are TGTGCCAGCTCACCAGCGCCCCGTTTCACAGATACGCAGTATTTT. The V call is TRBV18, the J call TRBJ2-3; D is unresolved. Trimming took 2 bases from V and 2 from J, leaving 11 bases between them. The germline CDR1 and CDR2 sequences are KGHSH and LQKENI. The CDR3 totals 15 residues.

This sequence joins TRBV19 and TRBJ2-2; 11 bases map to TRBD2. CDR1 is LNHDA, CDR2 SQIVND, per germline (reference sequence). CDR3 length equals 17 residues. The V gene end was trimmed by 5 bases and the J gene end by 8 bases; junction bases not matched to a gene: 13. As DNA, the CDR3 is TGTGCCAGTAGTCCAGAACTAGCGGGAGTGATCCGGGGGGAGCTGTTTTTT. Amino acids: CASSPELAGVIRGELFF.

This chain joins TRBV28 and TRBJ1-4, with a possible D match to TRBD1 (5 bases). The CDR3 is 14 residues long. Looked up from germline, CDR1 is MDHEN and CDR2 is SYDVKM. V was trimmed by 11 bases and J by 1 base, leaving 14 bases between them. CDR3 DNA sequence: TGTGCCGTAGTGGGGGGGGGAACTAATGAAAAACTGTTTTTT. Its protein is CAVVGGGTNEKLFF.

The chain combines TRBV28 with TRBJ1-5; 8 bases line up with TRBD1. V was clipped by 6 bases and J by 0 bases; unmatched bases: 10. The CDR3 loop spans 17 amino acids. Germline V lookup: CDR1 MDHEN, CDR2 SYDVKM. CDR3 sequence (DNA): TGTGCCAGCAGAGTAAGGACAGGGAGGAATAGCAATCAGCCCCAGCATTTT. Its protein product is CASRVRTGRNSNQPQHF.

The chain links TRBV7-9 to TRBJ2-5; the match to TRBD2 covers 9 bases. The CDR3 runs 15 residues. Germline CDR1 and CDR2: SEHNR and FQNEAQ (reference sequence). The V gene end was trimmed by 8 bases and the J gene end by 4 bases; junction bases not matched to a gene: 11. CDR3 nucleotide sequence: TGTGCCAGCCAGGACTGGCGGGAGGGCCTAGAGACCCAGTACTTC. Its protein product is CASQDWREGLETQYF.

V gene TRBV6-2 or TRBV6-3 combines with J gene TRBJ2-7; 8 positions match TRBD1. CDR3 length: 14 amino acids. Per germline, CDR1 MNHEY and CDR2 SVGEGT. J gave up 2 bases and V 6 bases, and 6 bases lay outside the gene matches. CDR3 nucleotide sequence: TGTGCCAGCAGCAGGACAGGGATCACCTACGAGCAGTACTTC. Its protein is CASSRTGITYEQYF.